The 22 T cell receptor beta chains below all came from one sample that was sequenced in a study of beta chain features in type 1 diabetes. Which antigens these TCRs recognize remains unknown. Findings of the study overall: Type 1 diabetes patients showed a moderate but significant shortening of TCRB CDR3s in all four CD4+ subsets.

TCRB transcripts that were expressed got sequenced, as all of the isolated RNA had been reverse transcribed. Assay used: immunoSEQ multiplex PCR; TCRdb lists only in-frame clones, some missing. The table lists roughly 150,000 clones, less than 9.5% of them singletons, with about 0.9% in the top ten. Input material: central memory CD4+ T cells from blood. These receptors were obtained from a woman aged 40 to 50 with type 1 diabetes.

This clone was counted at least ten times. The rearrangement links TRBV6-5 to TRBJ1-3, with D perhaps TRBD1 (6 bases). The CDR3 spans 15 residues. Germline V CDR1 and CDR2: MNHEY, SVGAGI. V dropped 4 bases and J dropped 0 bases, with 10 bases sitting between them. The chain's CDR3 is CASSSETGSGNTIYF. As DNA, the CDR3 is TGTGCCAGCAGTTCGGAGACAGGCTCTGGAAACACCATATATTTT.

This clone has only a few counts. The V and J genes are TRBV29-1 and TRBJ2-7; D possibly corresponds to TRBD1 (5 bases). Germline V gene lookup returns CDR1 SQVTM and CDR2 ANQGSEA. V was shortened by 1 base and J by 4 bases, with 11 bases between the two germline ends. This CDR3 region has 13 residues. The CDR3 sequence is CSVEGQGTYEQYF. In DNA, the CDR3 is TGCAGCGTTGAAGGGCAGGGAACGTACGAGCAGTACTTC.

The chain carries TRBV6-6 and TRBJ2-7, with 7 bases fitting TRBD1. With 4 bases clipped from V and 1 base from J, the junction kept 4 bases outside the gene matches. The CDR3 has 14 amino acids. Germline CDR1 and CDR2: MNHNY and SVGAGI (reference sequence). CDR3 coding DNA: TGTGCCAGCAGTTGGCGACAGGGATCCTACGAGCAGTACTTC. Translated: CASSWRQGSYEQYF.

This clone turned up a few times. J is TRBJ2-7 and V is TRBV28; TRBD1 is a possible D gene (6 bases). Between the trimmed V and J ends, which lost 10 bases and 0 bases, there was a span of 13 bases. Germline assignment: CDR1 MDHEN and CDR2 SYDVKM. The CDR3 is 13 amino acids. CDR3 residues: CATLGGASYEQYF. DNA for the CDR3: TGTGCCACCCTTGGGGGCGCCTCCTACGAGCAGTACTTC.

This chain links TRBV19 with TRBJ2-5; TRBD1 aligns across 9 bases. The length of the CDR3 is 14 residues. Losses at the gene ends were 6 bases for V and 5 bases for J; bases not matched to a gene: 7. Germline V gene lookup returns CDR1 LNHDA and CDR2 SQIVND (reference sequence). In DNA, the CDR3 is TGTGCCAGTAGCCAGGGACAGGGAGGCGAGACCCAGTACTTC. As protein: CASSQGQGGETQYF. The full variable domain, its missing parts supplied by reference TRBV19 and TRBJ2-5, is DGGITQSPKYLFRKEGQNVTLSCEQNLNHDAMYWYRQDPGQGLRLIYYSQIVNDFQKGDIAEGYSVSREKKESFPLTVTSAQKNPTAFYLCASSQGQGGETQYFGPGTRLLVL.

The rearrangement links TRBV7-2 to TRBJ2-5; 15 nucleotides agree with TRBD2. After removal of 5 bases from V and 4 bases from J, the junction contained 8 bases not matched to a gene. From germline, CDR1 is SGHTA and CDR2 FQGNSA. This CDR3 contains 17 residues. Here the CDR3 reads CASSPPGLAGGRETQYF. CDR3 DNA: TGTGCCAGCAGCCCACCGGGACTAGCGGGGGGCAGAGAGACCCAGTACTTC.

This clone was seen more than once but under ten times. The chain has TRBV14 and TRBJ1-3; D is ambiguous. Germline V CDR1 and CDR2: SGHDN, FVKESK. The germline V and J ends were trimmed by 4 bases and 3 bases, with 7 bases remaining between them. The CDR3 consists of 13 residues. CDR3 nucleotide sequence: TGTGCCAGCAGCCCCCGAGTTGGAAACACCATATATTTT. Translation gives CASSPRVGNTIYF.

Only a few counts were recorded for this clone. The chain carries TRBV7-2 and TRBJ2-7; D possibly corresponds to TRBD1 (5 bases). This CDR3 is built from 14 residues. Germline V lookup: CDR1 SGHTA, CDR2 FQGNSA. Trimming took off 2 bases at V and 1 base at J, with 9 bases between the two ends. The CDR3 protein is CASSLNRGSYEQYF. The CDR3 coding sequence is TGTGCCAGCAGCTTAAATAGGGGATCCTACGAGCAGTACTTC.

This chain joins TRBV7-9 and TRBJ1-5, with 7 bases matching TRBD1. The CDR3 has 13 amino acids. The V segment lost 4 bases and the J segment 6 bases; nucleotides outside the gene matches: 3. The germline V gene encodes CDR1 SEHNR and CDR2 FQNEAQ (reference sequence). This CDR3 is CASSSTGIQPQHF. CDR3 nucleotide sequence: TGTGCCAGCAGCTCGACAGGGATTCAGCCCCAGCATTTT.

The gene calls are TRBV20-1 and TRBJ2-1; D unresolved. Germline V gene sequence: CDR1 DFQATT, CDR2 SNEGSKA (reference sequence). Trimming removed 4 bases at V and 16 bases at J, with 14 bases between. The CDR3 is made up of 10 amino acids. CDR3 in amino acids: CSATRRGEFF. In nucleotides, the CDR3 is TGCAGTGCTACCCGTCGAGGCGAATTCTTC.

The chain carries TRBV4-3 and TRBJ1-2, with TRBD1 matching 10 bases. Germline CDR1 reads LGHNA; CDR2 reads YSLEER. V dropped 0 bases and J dropped 4; count of bases not matched to a gene: 5. The CDR3 spans 16 residues. CDR3 nucleotides: TGCGCCAGCAGCCAAGACACGGACAGGGGGATCTATGGCTACACCTTC. It is translated as CASSQDTDRGIYGYTF.

A few counts support this clone. V is TRBV2 and J is TRBJ1-5; no clear D gene. Trimming pared 3 bases from V and 3 bases from J, leaving 9 bases between. CDR1 is SNHLY and CDR2 is FYNNEI in the germline V gene. The CDR3 is 14 amino acids. CDR3 bases: TGTGCCAGCAGTGATCGTAGCCCCAATCAGCCCCAGCATTTT. Protein product: CASSDRSPNQPQHF.

This clone occurred a few times. One base away lies a much larger clone, so this may be a sequencing read error. The CDR3 region is CASRSSYNSPLHF. CDR3 in DNA: TGTGCCAGTAGGAGCTCCTATAATTCACCCCTCCACTTT. The chain carries TRBV2 and TRBJ1-6; D gene unclear. Germline V gene sequence: CDR1 SNHLY, CDR2 FYNNEI. This CDR3 spans 13 amino acids. With 9 bases removed from V and 0 bases from J, the gap between germline ends came to 6 bases.

In its sample, this clone was seen a few times. The J gene is TRBJ1-1, the V gene TRBV5-1; D is possibly TRBD1 (6 bases). Germline assignment: CDR1 SGHRS and CDR2 YFSETQ. This CDR3 comprises 15 residues. Between the trimmed V and J ends, which lost 0 bases and 4 bases, there was a span of 13 bases. The chain's CDR3 is CASSLAGVKSTEAFF. For the CDR3, the DNA is TGCGCCAGCAGCTTGGCAGGGGTCAAGAGCACTGAAGCTTTCTTT.

In nucleotides, the CDR3 is TGCGCCAGCAGCCAGTGGACAGGGGGAGACAATCAGCCCCAGCATTTT. Encoded protein: CASSQWTGGDNQPQHF. The chain has TRBV4-1 and TRBJ1-5; 10 bases agree with TRBD1. Germline loops: CDR1 MGHRA, CDR2 YSYEKL. The CDR3 consists of 16 residues. V gave up 3 bases and J gave up 3 bases; unmatched junction bases: 5.

V is TRBV29-1 and J is TRBJ1-1; D is uncertain. The CDR3 loop spans 13 amino acids. Germline CDR1 and CDR2: SQVTM and ANQGSEA. V dropped 4 bases and J dropped 1 base, with 10 bases sitting between them. CDR3 sequence: CSVVYSSNTEAFF. The CDR3 coding sequence is TGCAGCGTTGTGTACAGCTCGAACACTGAAGCTTTCTTT.

This clone was detected many times. CDR3: CASSPWQGRTGTQYF. The CDR3 DNA reads as TGTGCCAGCTCACCATGGCAGGGCCGGACCGGGACCCAGTACTTC. The chain carries TRBV18 and TRBJ2-5; a possible D gene is TRBD1 (5 bases). Germline V CDR1 and CDR2: KGHSH, LQKENI. V lost 2 bases and J 7 bases, leaving 17 bases between the germline ends. The CDR3 length is 15 residues.

This clone has a handful of counts. This sequence joins TRBV5-5 and TRBJ1-4, with D perhaps TRBD1 (5 bases). There are 14 residues in the CDR3. Germline V gives CDR1 SGHKS, CDR2 YYEKEE (reference sequence). Trimming stripped 2 bases from V and 8 bases from J, with 13 bases between. The CDR3 reads CASSFFGGVEKLFF. The CDR3 nucleotides read TGTGCCAGCAGCTTTTTCGGAGGGGTCGAAAAACTGTTTTTT.

This clone has a handful of counts. The chain has TRBV7-6 and TRBJ2-5; 8 positions match TRBD2. The V gene end was trimmed by 3 bases and the J gene end by 1 base; junction bases not matched to a gene: 1. The CDR3 is 14 residues long. Germline CDR1 SGHVS, CDR2 FNYEAQ. The CDR3 is CASSLGTSQETQYF. The DNA of the CDR3 is TGTGCCAGCAGCTTGGGGACTAGCCAAGAGACCCAGTACTTC.

This clone was counted a few times. V gene TRBV5-1 combines with J gene TRBJ2-2, with D tentatively TRBD1 (6 bases). Germline V gives CDR1 SGHRS, CDR2 YFSETQ. This CDR3 has 16 amino acids. The V and J ends lost 0 bases and 4 bases respectively, with 13 bases between them. CDR3 amino acids: CASSLAGTRLTGELFF. In DNA, the CDR3 is TGCGCCAGCAGCTTGGCTGGGACAAGACTCACCGGGGAGCTGTTTTTT.

This sequence joins TRBV5-1 and TRBJ1-1; D may be TRBD1 (6 bases). Germline V gene data show CDR1 as SGHRS and CDR2 as YFSETQ. This CDR3 contains 13 residues. With 3 bases removed from V and 5 bases from J, the gap between germline ends came to 11 bases. In DNA, the CDR3 is TGCGCCAGCAGCTCTAACAGGGATACTGAAGCTTTCTTT. Protein product: CASSSNRDTEAFF.

In its sample, this clone was seen a few times. J is TRBJ2-1 and V is TRBV11-2, with D unresolved. Trimming removed 1 base from V and 1 base from J, with 5 bases in between. Germline V lookup: CDR1 SGHAT, CDR2 FQNNGV. The CDR3 covers 14 residues. CDR3 coding DNA: TGTGCCAGCAGCTTAGGTAGTTCCTACAATGAGCAGTTCTTC. This translates into CASSLGSSYNEQFF.